The 28 T cell receptor beta chains below all came from one sample that was sequenced in a study of graft-versus-host responses after intestinal transplantation. The antigens of these receptors remain unknown. The repertoire was sequenced with immunoSEQ multiplex PCR; TCRdb's copy has only in-frame clones and lacks some. The sample includes tens of thousands of clones, about 90% of them seen just once. The sample in question was unstimulated CD4+ T cells sorted from spleen or lymph node cells, obtained before intestinal transplant. The source of these receptors is a human donor who received an intestinal transplant.

The V gene is TRBV7-2, the J gene TRBJ2-1; 11 nucleotides align to TRBD2. The CDR3 runs to 16 residues. Germline V lookup: CDR1 SGHTA, CDR2 FQGNSA. The trim removed 5 bases at V and 3 bases at J, leaving 6 bases unmatched. CDR3 bases: TGTGCCAGCAGCCGACTCCTAGCGGGGGGCTACAATGAGCAGTTCTTC. This codes for CASSRLLAGGYNEQFF.

The chain recombines TRBV9 with TRBJ2-7; a possible D gene is TRBD2 (6 bases). V was trimmed by 0 bases and J by 3 bases, leaving 13 bases between them. Germline-derived CDR1 and CDR2 are SGDLS and YYNGEE. The CDR3 extends over 15 amino acids. The DNA for the CDR3 is TGTGCCAGCAGCGTAGGCGGAGGGGTACTCTACGAGCAGTACTTC. Protein product: CASSVGGGVLYEQYF. Drawing the rest from reference TRBV9 and TRBJ2-7, the complete variable domain is DSGVTQTPKHLITATGQRVTLRCSPRSGDLSVYWYQQSLDQGLQFLIQYYNGEERAKGNILERFSAQQFPDLHSELNLSSLELGDSALYFCASSVGGGVLYEQYFGPGTRLTVT.

This rearrangement joins TRBV6-5 to TRBJ1-4; 9 bases align to TRBD1. V was pared by 0 bases and J by 9 bases, with 5 bases of the junction left unmatched. The CDR3 spans 15 residues. The germline gives CDR1 MNHEY, CDR2 SVGAGI. CDR3 amino acids: CASSYSPGQGKKLFF. CDR3 coding DNA: TGTGCCAGCAGTTACTCACCGGGACAGGGAAAAAAACTGTTTTTT.

J is TRBJ2-2 and V is TRBV2, with D maybe TRBD1 (5 bases). CDR3 length: 14 amino acids. V was shortened by 10 bases and J by 3 bases, with 15 bases between the two germline ends. Looked up from germline, CDR1 is SNHLY and CDR2 is FYNNEI. CDR3 bases: TGTGCCACTTGTTGCAGGGATGACACCGGGGAGCTGTTTTTT. This codes for CATCCRDDTGELFF.

V gene TRBV15 combines with J gene TRBJ2-3; 9 bases agree with TRBD2. V shed 1 base and J 1 base; nucleotides not matched to a gene: 3. The CDR3 extends over 16 amino acids. Germline CDR1 LNHNV, CDR2 YYDKDF (reference sequence). CDR3 bases: TGTGCCACCAGCAGAGGGGTAGCGGGGGGCACAGATACGCAGTATTTT. This sequence encodes CATSRGVAGGTDTQYF.

The rearrangement uses TRBV5-1 and TRBJ2-7; 10 bases match TRBD2. V lost 3 bases, J lost 6 bases, and 9 bases stayed unmatched. Germline loops: CDR1 SGHRS, CDR2 YFSETQ. CDR3 length equals 15 residues. DNA of the CDR3: TGCGCCAGCAGCTACAAGCGGGGGGGGTCTGGCGAGCAGTACTTC. Its translation is CASSYKRGGSGEQYF.

The CDR3, as DNA: TGCGCCAGCTCCGAGCGGGGATCTGAGAACACTGAAGCTTTCTTT. Amino acids: CASSERGSENTEAFF. The chain is built from TRBV10-1 and TRBJ1-1; D is unclear. Per the germline V gene, CDR1 is WNHNN and CDR2 is SYGVQD (reference sequence). This CDR3 spans 15 amino acids. With 8 bases removed from V and 1 base from J, the gap between germline ends came to 17 bases.

The chain carries TRBV14 and TRBJ1-6; D call uncertain. Trimming left V 1 base short and J 8 bases short, with 9 bases between. Germline V gene lookup returns CDR1 SGHDN and CDR2 FVKESK. The CDR3 has 14 amino acids. In DNA, the CDR3 is TGTGCCAGCAGCCAAGTCTTCGGGGATTCACCCCTCCACTTT. Translating it yields CASSQVFGDSPLHF.

This chain connects TRBV7-9 to TRBJ1-1, with D perhaps TRBD1 (6 bases). Germline values: CDR1 SEHNR, CDR2 FQNEAQ (reference sequence). With 5 bases removed from V and 6 bases from J, the gap between germline ends came to 16 bases. This CDR3 region has 14 residues. The CDR3, as DNA: TGTGCCAGCAGCCCCGGCTCCAGGGGCCCTGAAGCTTTCTTT. Protein product: CASSPGSRGPEAFF.

The gene calls are TRBV5-1 and TRBJ1-1; a weak D match, TRBD1 (6 bases). Germline loops: CDR1 SGHRS, CDR2 YFSETQ. Trimming pared 4 bases from V and 0 bases from J, leaving 16 bases between. The CDR3 contains 16 residues. CDR3: CASSPGSTGMNTEAFF. DNA for the CDR3: TGCGCCAGCAGCCCGGGGAGCACAGGGATGAACACTGAAGCTTTCTTT.

This chain uses TRBV7-9 with TRBJ1-2, with a tentative D call TRBD1 (5 bases). The CDR3 extends over 13 amino acids. Trimming removed 4 bases at V and 4 bases at J, with 10 bases between. Germline CDR1 and CDR2: SEHNR and FQNEAQ (reference sequence). CDR3 nucleotide sequence: TGTGCCAGCAGCTCATGGGGGGGCTATGGCTACACCTTC. It codes for CASSSWGGYGYTF.

The CDR3 DNA reads as TGCGCCAGCAGCCGGGACAGTTTCACTGAAGCTTTCTTT. Translation gives CASSRDSFTEAFF. This chain links TRBV5-1 with TRBJ1-1, with 7 bases that match TRBD1. The V gene end was trimmed by 4 bases and the J gene end by 4 bases; junction bases not matched to a gene: 4. CDR1 is SGHRS and CDR2 is YFSETQ in the germline V gene. The CDR3 consists of 13 residues.

This chain uses TRBV11-2 with TRBJ2-7; TRBD2 might be the D (7 bases). V gave up 6 bases and J gave up 6 bases, with 15 bases separating them. The CDR3 consists of 13 residues. Germline V gene lookup returns CDR1 SGHAT and CDR2 FQNNGV. This CDR3 reads CASSLGGGLEQYF. The CDR3 DNA reads TGTGCCAGCAGTCTAGGGGGGGGCCTCGAGCAGTACTTC.

The V gene is TRBV18, the J gene TRBJ1-1; 7 bases agree with TRBD1. CDR3 length equals 14 residues. Trimming cost V 3 bases and J 1 base; bases outside gene matches: 2. Germline V gives CDR1 KGHSH, CDR2 LQKENI. CDR3 in DNA: TGTGCCAGCTCACCGACAGGGCAGAACACTGAAGCTTTCTTT. Its protein is CASSPTGQNTEAFF.

The CDR3 nucleotides read TGTGCCACCAGCAGAGACCCCGGACGTGAGGGCTATGGCTACACCTTC. This translates into CATSRDPGREGYGYTF. V is TRBV15 and J is TRBJ1-2; no reliable D call. The germline V gene has CDR1 LNHNV and CDR2 YYDKDF (reference sequence). The CDR3 spans 16 residues. V was shortened by 0 bases and J by 4 bases, with 15 bases between the two germline ends.

The chain employs TRBV7-9 and TRBJ2-7; D might be TRBD1 (6 bases). The CDR3 is 14 amino acids. V lost 4 bases and J lost 2, with 12 bases in between. Germline assignment: CDR1 SEHNR and CDR2 FQNEAQ (reference sequence). CDR3 nucleotides: TGTGCCAGCAGCTACCGGCAGGGGACCTACGAGCAGTACTTC. It is translated as CASSYRQGTYEQYF. The variable domain in full, with the rest retrieved from reference TRBV7-9 and TRBJ2-7, is DTGVSQNPRHKITKRGQNVTFRCDPISEHNRLYWYRQTLGQGPEFLTYFQNEAQLEKSRLLSDRFSAERPKGSFSTLEIQRTEQGDSAMYLCASSYRQGTYEQYFGPGTRLTVT.

The J gene is TRBJ1-2, the V gene TRBV2; the match to TRBD1 covers 7 bases. Trimming took 4 bases from V and 13 from J; bases not matched to a gene: 9. The CDR3 runs to 12 residues. Germline values: CDR1 SNHLY, CDR2 FYNNEI. The CDR3 DNA reads TGTGCCAGCAGTGGGGCGGGACAGACCTCCACCTTC. Translation gives CASSGAGQTSTF.

The chain combines TRBV27 with TRBJ1-5; TRBD1 aligns across 7 bases. Germline lookup yields CDR1 MNHEY and CDR2 SMNVEV (reference sequence). Trimming at V came to 6 bases and at J to 4 bases, leaving 6 bases not matched to a gene. CDR3 length: 14 amino acids. The CDR3 DNA reads TGTGCCAGCAGAACAACAGGGGCAAATCAGCCCCAGCATTTT. This codes for CASRTTGANQPQHF.

The chain links TRBV7-2 to TRBJ2-5; D is ambiguous. The CDR3 consists of 15 residues. Germline V gene data show CDR1 as SGHTA and CDR2 as FQGNSA. Trimming stripped 2 bases from V and 2 bases from J, with 12 bases between. The CDR3 sequence: CASSLLNNLQETQYF. The CDR3 DNA sequence: TGTGCCAGCAGCTTACTTAACAACCTGCAAGAGACCCAGTACTTC.

The chain employs TRBV5-1 and TRBJ2-7; 10 bases map to TRBD1. The J segment lost 9 bases and the V segment lost 4 bases, leaving 22 bases of the junction unmatched. CDR1 SGHRS and CDR2 YFSETQ come from the germline V gene. The CDR3 spans 18 residues. The CDR3 spells CASSPSPMGTGVSLGQYF. The DNA of the CDR3 is TGCGCCAGCAGCCCCAGCCCTATGGGGACAGGGGTCAGTCTAGGGCAGTACTTC.

This chain joins TRBV5-5 and TRBJ1-1, with TRBD1 as a possible D gene (6 bases). Germline V gives CDR1 SGHKS, CDR2 YYEKEE (reference sequence). The CDR3 has 14 residues. Trimming removed 4 bases at V and 1 base at J, with 11 bases between. CDR3 DNA: TGTGCCAGCAGCCCGGACAGCCGGAACACTGAAGCTTTCTTT. Residues: CASSPDSRNTEAFF.

The chain uses TRBV9 and TRBJ2-3, with 8 nucleotides matching TRBD2. The CDR3 covers 15 residues. V lost 4 bases, J lost 2 bases, and 6 bases stayed unmatched. CDR1 is SGDLS and CDR2 is YYNGEE in the germline V gene. CDR3 sequence: CASSFSGGPTDTQYF. CDR3 sequence (DNA): TGTGCCAGCAGCTTCAGCGGGGGCCCCACAGATACGCAGTATTTT.

The chain recombines TRBV11-2 with TRBJ2-3, with D perhaps TRBD2 (5 bases). In germline, CDR1 is SGHAT, CDR2 FQNNGV. The CDR3 loop spans 14 amino acids. V was cut by 1 base and J by 5 bases, with 10 bases left in between. DNA of the CDR3: TGTGCCAGCAGCTTAGTCGGGGTTCGAGATACGCAGTATTTT. Protein sequence: CASSLVGVRDTQYF.

V gene TRBV2 combines with J gene TRBJ2-5; no definite D call. This CDR3 is 12 amino acids long. The ends were cut back, 3 bases at V and 2 bases at J, with 4 bases in the middle. Germline V lookup: CDR1 SNHLY, CDR2 FYNNEI. The CDR3 region has the DNA TGTGCCAGCAGTGATGAGCAAGAGACCCAGTACTTC. Translated, it gives CASSDEQETQYF.

V and J are TRBV6-1 and TRBJ2-3; D not certain. The CDR3 covers 12 residues. Germline lookup yields CDR1 MNHNS and CDR2 SASEGT. Deletions cut 8 bases from V and 6 bases from J, with 12 bases between. The CDR3, as DNA: TGTGCCAGCGCGGTACTGGTGGATACGCAGTATTTT. Its protein is CASAVLVDTQYF.

The genes are TRBV27 and TRBJ2-3; D is ambiguous. The germline V gene has CDR1 MNHEY and CDR2 SMNVEV (reference sequence). This CDR3 contains 15 residues. Trimming shortened V by 3 bases and J by 2 bases, and 12 bases separated the two germline ends. CDR3 DNA sequence: TGTGCCAGCAGTTTCAGAGGAAAGAACACAGATACGCAGTATTTT. It encodes CASSFRGKNTDTQYF.

This chain joins TRBV7-6 and TRBJ2-5; 9 bases are a match to TRBD2. Germline trimming cut 2 bases from V and 3 bases from J; bases unmatched to any gene: 4. CDR3 length: 15 residues. The germline V gene encodes CDR1 SGHVS and CDR2 FNYEAQ. The CDR3 DNA follows: TGTGCCAGCAGCTTAACCCCTAGCGGGGAAGAGACCCAGTACTTC. Translating it yields CASSLTPSGEETQYF. Based on the CDR3 plus reference TRBV7-6 and TRBJ2-5, the full variable domain is GAGVSQSPRYKVTKRGQDVALRCDPISGHVSLYWYRQALGQGPEFLTYFNYEAQQDKSGLPNDRFSAERPEGSISTLTIQRTEQRDSAMYRCASSLTPSGEETQYFGPGTRLLVL.

This clone has just a few counts. This chain uses TRBV19 with TRBJ1-6; tentatively, D is TRBD1 (5 bases). The CDR3 length is 14 residues. The V gene lost 10 bases and the J gene lost 5 bases, with 15 bases spanning the gap. From germline, CDR1 is LNHDA and CDR2 SQIVND (reference sequence). The CDR3 sequence: CATASGGNNSPLHF. CDR3 bases: TGTGCCACCGCGTCGGGGGGAAATAATTCACCCCTCCACTTT.